The 10 T cell receptor beta chains given below trace back to one sample, sequenced in a study of blood T cells in healthy people across ages. Together with a sample-barcoded 5' primer, a J-beta primer mix was included in a second PCR lasting roughly 7 to 11 cycles. TCRdb reanalysed the 5' RACE reads using MiXCR and keeps one entry per CDR3 protein. The top ten clones hold 9.4% of a sample with approximately 760,000 distinct CDR3 sequences, around a quarter of them seen once. This same sample was also part of a study on T cells of mothers and their children.

The sample was blood. These receptors were collected from a boy between 10 and 17 years old in good health.

J is TRBJ2-1 and V is TRBV29-1, with 7 bases aligning to TRBD2. The junction had 11 bases not matched to a gene; V was cut back by 4 bases and J by 11 bases. CDR1 is SQVTM, CDR2 ANQGSEA, per germline. This CDR3 is 13 amino acids long. The CDR3 region is CSVGGRAKEKQFF. CDR3 nucleotide sequence: TGCAGCGTTGGAGGGAGGGCAAAGGAAAAGCAGTTCTTC.

A few counts support this clonotype. The chain has TRBV12-5 and TRBJ2-1; no firm D call. Germline CDR1 and CDR2: LGHNT and FRNRAP. The CDR3 totals 14 residues. The ends were cut back, 7 bases at V and 4 bases at J, with 14 bases in the middle. DNA of the CDR3: TGTGCTAGTGACTCAGTGGACCATTACAATGAGCAGTTCTTC. This codes for CASDSVDHYNEQFF.

This clonotype was found a few times. The gene calls are TRBV7-8 and TRBJ2-5, with 9 bases fitting TRBD1. Gene TRBJ2-7 matches the end of the DNA better, so the J call may be wrong. The CDR3 has 16 residues. CDR1 and CDR2 (germline): SGHVS, FQNEAQ. Here the CDR3 reads CASSPAPADRGYEQYF. The CDR3 bases are TGTGCCAGCAGCCCAGCCCCGGCGGACAGGGGCTACGAGCAGTACTTC.

This clonotype was seen only a few times. The genes are TRBV3-1 and TRBJ2-1, with D perhaps TRBD1 or TRBD2 (5 bases each). The CDR3 spans 14 residues. V lost 2 bases and J 6 bases, leaving 11 bases between the germline ends. Looked up from germline, CDR1 is LGHDT and CDR2 is YNNKEL (reference sequence). CDR3 amino acids: CASSQRDGRNEQFF. The CDR3 coding sequence is TGTGCCAGCAGCCAACGGGACGGTCGCAATGAGCAGTTCTTC.

This clonotype was recorded a few times. The chain joins TRBV20-1 to TRBJ1-5; D possibly corresponds to TRBD1 (6 bases). The CDR3 covers 14 residues. Germline-derived CDR1 and CDR2 are DFQATT and SNEGSKA (reference sequence). The V end lost 3 bases, the J end lost 2 bases, and 11 bases lay between the germline ends. Here the CDR3 DNA reads TGCAGTGCTAGTTTACAGGGAGGCAATCAGCCCCAGCATTTT. Its translation: CSASLQGGNQPQHF.

The chain recombines TRBV29-1 with TRBJ1-1; D unclear. CDR1 is SQVTM and CDR2 is ANQGSEA in the germline V gene. V was shortened by 2 bases and J by 0 bases, with 10 bases between the two germline ends. This CDR3 spans 14 amino acids. DNA for the CDR3: TGCAGCGTTGAAAAGGTTCTGATGAACACTGAAGCTTTCTTT. Translation: CSVEKVLMNTEAFF.

In its sample, this clonotype was seen a few times. DNA of the CDR3: TGCGCCAGCAGCTTGCTAGCGGGCTATGCCTACGAGCAGTACTTC. Amino acid sequence: CASSLLAGYAYEQYF. This rearrangement joins TRBV5-1 to TRBJ2-7, with 8 bases lining up with TRBD2. J gave up 2 bases and V 1 base, and 5 bases lay outside the gene matches. This CDR3 contains 15 residues. Per germline, CDR1 SGHRS and CDR2 YFSETQ. Based on the CDR3 plus reference TRBV5-1 and TRBJ2-7, the full variable domain is KAGVTQTPRYLIKTRGQQVTLSCSPISGHRSVSWYQQTPGQGLQFLFEYFSETQRNKGNFPGRFSGRQFSNSRSEMNVSTLELGDSALYLCASSLLAGYAYEQYFGPGTRLTVT.

This clonotype was observed a handful of times. This chain links TRBV5-1 with TRBJ2-5; possible D gene TRBD2, 6 bases. V gave up 3 bases and J gave up 0 bases, with 12 bases separating them. The CDR3 is 15 residues long. Germline V gene lookup returns CDR1 SGHRS and CDR2 YFSETQ. CDR3 nucleotide sequence: TGCGCCAGCAGCTCGTTCGGGGGTGACCAAGAGACCCAGTACTTC. Amino acids: CASSSFGGDQETQYF.

The chain employs TRBV10-1 and TRBJ2-3; 12 bases are shared with TRBD2. The junction had 2 bases not matched to a gene; V was cut back by 2 bases and J by 2 bases. This CDR3 has 16 amino acids. CDR1 is WNHNN, CDR2 SYGVQD, per germline (reference sequence). CDR3 residues: CASSEGLAGTTDTQYF. The CDR3 DNA sequence: TGCGCCAGCAGTGAGGGACTAGCGGGGACCACAGATACGCAGTATTTT.

This clonotype was seen only a few times. The chain links TRBV3-1 to TRBJ2-7, with 9 positions matching TRBD2. Per germline, CDR1 LGHDT and CDR2 YNNKEL (reference sequence). The CDR3 runs to 17 residues. Unmatched junction bases numbered 17, after V lost 4 bases and J lost 7 bases. CDR3 nucleotides: TGTGCCAGCAGCCTCCCTCGGGGTCCAGCGGGAGGTGGAGAGCAGTACTTC. Its protein product is CASSLPRGPAGGGEQYF.